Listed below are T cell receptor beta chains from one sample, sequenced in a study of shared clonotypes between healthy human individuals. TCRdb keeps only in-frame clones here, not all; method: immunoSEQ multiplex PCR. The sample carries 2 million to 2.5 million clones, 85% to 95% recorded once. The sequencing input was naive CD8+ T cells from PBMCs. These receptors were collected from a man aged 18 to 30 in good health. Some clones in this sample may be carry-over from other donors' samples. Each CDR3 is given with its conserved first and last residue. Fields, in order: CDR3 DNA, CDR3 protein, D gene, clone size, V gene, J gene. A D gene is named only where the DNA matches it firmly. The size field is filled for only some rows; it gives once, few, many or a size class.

cdr3_nt: TGTGCCAGCAGTGAAGCGAGCTGGACAGGGGGCTACGAGCAGTACTTC
cdr3_aa: CASSEASWTGGYEQYF
d_call: TRBD1
clone_size: .
v_call: TRBV6-1
j_call: TRBJ2-7

cdr3_nt: TGTGCCAGCAGCGCGGGGACTAGTTTGGCGGAGACCCAGTACTTC
cdr3_aa: CASSAGTSLAETQYF
d_call: TRBD2
clone_size: .
v_call: TRBV9
j_call: TRBJ2-5

cdr3_nt: TGTGCCATCAGGGACGTGGACAGACAAACCTCCTACGAGCAGTACTTC
cdr3_aa: CAIRDVDRQTSYEQYF
d_call: .
clone_size: .
v_call: TRBV10-3
j_call: TRBJ2-7

cdr3_nt: TGTGCCAGCAGCCTCATCAGGGGTCGGAATACTGAAGCTTTCTTT
cdr3_aa: CASSLIRGRNTEAFF
d_call: .
clone_size: few
v_call: TRBV28
j_call: TRBJ1-1

cdr3_nt: TGTGCCAGCAGTGGGACAGGGCACTACGAGCAGTACTTC
cdr3_aa: CASSGTGHYEQYF
d_call: TRBD1
clone_size: .
v_call: TRBV25-1
j_call: TRBJ2-7

cdr3_nt: TGTGCCAGCAGTTCCCCGAGTGGGCGCACTGAAGCTTTCTTT
cdr3_aa: CASSSPSGRTEAFF
d_call: .
clone_size: .
v_call: TRBV6-6
j_call: TRBJ1-1

cdr3_nt: TGCGCCAGCAGCTTAGGGCTAGCGAACTCCTACGAGCAGTACTTC
cdr3_aa: CASSLGLANSYEQYF
d_call: .
clone_size: .
v_call: TRBV5-1
j_call: TRBJ2-7

cdr3_nt: TGTGCCAGCAGCTCTACTACTAGCGGGAGGCGCGAGCAGTACTTC
cdr3_aa: CASSSTTSGRREQYF
d_call: TRBD2
clone_size: .
v_call: TRBV5-4
j_call: TRBJ2-7

cdr3_nt: TGTGCCAGCAGCTTGTTGCCCCAGCACGAGCAGTTCTTC
cdr3_aa: CASSLLPQHEQFF
d_call: .
clone_size: .
v_call: TRBV5-4
j_call: TRBJ2-1

cdr3_nt: TGTGCCATCAGTGAGTCAGCCCCTAATGAGCAGTTCTTC
cdr3_aa: CAISESAPNEQFF
d_call: .
clone_size: .
v_call: TRBV10-3
j_call: TRBJ2-1

cdr3_nt: TGTGCCAGCAGCCCGGTCCGGGGGGTTACCTACAATGAGCAGTTCTTC
cdr3_aa: CASSPVRGVTYNEQFF
d_call: TRBD2
clone_size: .
v_call: TRBV7-8
j_call: TRBJ2-1

cdr3_nt: TGCGCCAGCAGCCAAGACTCGGGGATAGGGGGGCACGAGCAGTACTTC
cdr3_aa: CASSQDSGIGGHEQYF
d_call: .
clone_size: .
v_call: TRBV4-1
j_call: TRBJ2-7

cdr3_nt: TGCAGTGCTAGAGCTGGGAATGAGCAGTTCTTC
cdr3_aa: CSARAGNEQFF
d_call: .
clone_size: medium-sized
v_call: TRBV20-1
j_call: TRBJ2-1

cdr3_nt: TGTGCCAGCGGAATGGGACAGTTCTACGAGCAGTACTTC
cdr3_aa: CASGMGQFYEQYF
d_call: TRBD1
clone_size: .
v_call: TRBV18
j_call: TRBJ2-7

cdr3_nt: TGCGCCAGCAGCCAACCACAGGTGATGAACACTGAAGCTTTCTTT
cdr3_aa: CASSQPQVMNTEAFF
d_call: .
clone_size: .
v_call: TRBV4-1
j_call: TRBJ1-1

cdr3_nt: TGTGCCAGCACCCGAGGACCTCAAACCTACGAGCAGTACTTC
cdr3_aa: CASTRGPQTYEQYF
d_call: .
clone_size: .
v_call: TRBV7-9
j_call: TRBJ2-7

cdr3_nt: TGTGCCAGCAGCGTAACCCCCCGGGACAGGAACACTGAAGCTTTCTTT
cdr3_aa: CASSVTPRDRNTEAFF
d_call: TRBD1
clone_size: .
v_call: TRBV9
j_call: TRBJ1-1

cdr3_nt: TGTGCCAGCAGCTTGGAACCTCTTCAAGAGACCCAGTACTTC
cdr3_aa: CASSLEPLQETQYF
d_call: .
clone_size: .
v_call: TRBV5-6
j_call: TRBJ2-5

cdr3_nt: TGTGCCAGCAGCTTAGCATCCGGGGGTGGCGCGGATACGCAGTATTTT
cdr3_aa: CASSLASGGGADTQYF
d_call: .
clone_size: .
v_call: TRBV7-6
j_call: TRBJ2-3

cdr3_nt: TGTGCCAGCAGTGAGAGACGAGGATTGAACACTGAAGCTTTCTTT
cdr3_aa: CASSERRGLNTEAFF
d_call: .
clone_size: .
v_call: TRBV6-1
j_call: TRBJ1-1

cdr3_nt: TGTGCCAGCAGCCTAGACTATGGGAGGGTAGAGGTTCAGGGCAATCAGCCCCAGCATTTT
cdr3_aa: CASSLDYGRVEVQGNQPQHF
d_call: .
clone_size: once
v_call: TRBV28
j_call: TRBJ1-5

cdr3_nt: TGTGCCAGCAGCCCGGGACTAGCGGTCAGGAATGAGCAGTTCTTC
cdr3_aa: CASSPGLAVRNEQFF
d_call: TRBD2
clone_size: .
v_call: TRBV7-3
j_call: TRBJ2-1

cdr3_nt: TGTGCCAGCAGCTTACTGGCGGAACTATACAATGAGCAGTTCTTC
cdr3_aa: CASSLLAELYNEQFF
d_call: .
clone_size: .
v_call: TRBV7-6
j_call: TRBJ2-1

cdr3_nt: TGTGCCAGCAGCTTGACAGCGATCTACGAGCAGTACTTC
cdr3_aa: CASSLTAIYEQYF
d_call: .
clone_size: .
v_call: TRBV11-3
j_call: TRBJ2-7

cdr3_nt: TGTGCCAGCAGTGAAAAGTTGAGGGAAGGGAACACCGAAGCTTTCTTT
cdr3_aa: CASSEKLREGNTEAFF
d_call: .
clone_size: .
v_call: TRBV6-1
j_call: TRBJ1-1

cdr3_nt: TGTGCCAGCAGCTTAAGGAGGCTAGCGGGAGGAGCAGATACGCAGTATTTT
cdr3_aa: CASSLRRLAGGADTQYF
d_call: TRBD2
clone_size: .
v_call: TRBV7-2
j_call: TRBJ2-3

cdr3_nt: TGTGCCAGCACCCCCGCTGGGTCCTACGAGCAGTACTTC
cdr3_aa: CASTPAGSYEQYF
d_call: .
clone_size: .
v_call: TRBV11-2
j_call: TRBJ2-7

cdr3_nt: TGTGCCAGTAGCCGGGACAGGGGCGATTACGAGCAGTACTTC
cdr3_aa: CASSRDRGDYEQYF
d_call: TRBD1
clone_size: .
v_call: TRBV19
j_call: TRBJ2-7

cdr3_nt: TGCGCCAGCAGCCACGGACTAGTCGGGGAGACCCAGTACTTC
cdr3_aa: CASSHGLVGETQYF
d_call: TRBD2
clone_size: .
v_call: TRBV4-1
j_call: TRBJ2-5

cdr3_nt: TGTGCCAGCAGCACATTAGCGGGTGGGGACACAGATACGCAGTATTTT
cdr3_aa: CASSTLAGGDTDTQYF
d_call: TRBD2
clone_size: .
v_call: TRBV5-6
j_call: TRBJ2-3

cdr3_nt: TGCGCCAGCAGCCAAGGGGGAGACGGCCACAATCAGCCCCAGCATTTT
cdr3_aa: CASSQGGDGHNQPQHF
d_call: .
clone_size: .
v_call: TRBV4-3
j_call: TRBJ1-5

cdr3_nt: TGTGCCAGCAGTTTCGGCAGGAACAATGAGCAGTTCTTC
cdr3_aa: CASSFGRNNEQFF
d_call: .
clone_size: .
v_call: TRBV27
j_call: TRBJ2-1

cdr3_nt: TGTGCCAGCAGTTACTCGAATAGCGGCAACACCGGGGAGCTGTTTTTT
cdr3_aa: CASSYSNSGNTGELFF
d_call: .
clone_size: .
v_call: TRBV6-6
j_call: TRBJ2-2

cdr3_nt: TGTGCCATCGGAAAGGGGCAAGGCACTGAAGCTTTCTTT
cdr3_aa: CAIGKGQGTEAFF
d_call: .
clone_size: few
v_call: TRBV10-3
j_call: TRBJ1-1

cdr3_nt: TGCAGCGTCGACAGGGGATGGTATGGCTACACCTTC
cdr3_aa: CSVDRGWYGYTF
d_call: TRBD1
clone_size: .
v_call: TRBV29-1
j_call: TRBJ1-2

cdr3_nt: TGCGCCAGCAGCCCCACAGGGGGCGGTGAGCAGTACTTC
cdr3_aa: CASSPTGGGEQYF
d_call: TRBD1
clone_size: .
v_call: TRBV5-1
j_call: TRBJ2-7

cdr3_nt: TGTGCCAGCAGTACAATTCATGATAGCAATCAGCCCCAGCATTTT
cdr3_aa: CASSTIHDSNQPQHF
d_call: .
clone_size: .
v_call: TRBV2
j_call: TRBJ1-5